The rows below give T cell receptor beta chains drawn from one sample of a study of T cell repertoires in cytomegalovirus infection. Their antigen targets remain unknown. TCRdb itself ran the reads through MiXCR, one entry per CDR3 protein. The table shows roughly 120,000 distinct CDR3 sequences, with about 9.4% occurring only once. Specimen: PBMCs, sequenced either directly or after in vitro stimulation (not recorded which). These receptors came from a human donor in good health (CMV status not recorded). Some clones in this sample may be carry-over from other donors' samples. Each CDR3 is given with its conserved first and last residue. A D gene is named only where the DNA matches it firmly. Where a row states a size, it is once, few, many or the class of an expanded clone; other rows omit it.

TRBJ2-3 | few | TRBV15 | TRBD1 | CATSRHRGSGTDTQYF | TGTGCCACCAGCAGACACAGGGGATCGGGCACAGATACGCAGTATTTT
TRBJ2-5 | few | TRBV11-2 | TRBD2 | CASSQWLAGMQTQYF | TGTGCCAGCAGCCAGTGGCTAGCGGGAATGCAGACCCAGTACTTC
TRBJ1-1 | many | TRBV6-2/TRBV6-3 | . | CASKKQGTGTEAFF | TGTGCCAGCAAGAAACAGGGTACGGGCACTGAAGCTTTCTTT
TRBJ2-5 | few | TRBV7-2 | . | CASSLASGYRETQYF | TGTGCCAGCAGCTTAGCTTCGGGGTACCGGGAGACCCAGTACTTC
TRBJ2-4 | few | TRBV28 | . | CASSIIAKNIQYF | TGTGCCAGCTCGATTATAGCCAAAAACATTCAGTACTTC
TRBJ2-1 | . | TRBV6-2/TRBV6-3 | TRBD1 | CASSYRRGTGVNEQFF | TGTGCCAGCAGTTACCGGCGGGGGACAGGGGTCAATGAGCAGTTCTTC
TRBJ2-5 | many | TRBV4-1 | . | CASSSTVRAGKTQYF | TGCGCCAGCAGCTCAACGGTCCGAGCCGGGAAGACCCAGTACTTC
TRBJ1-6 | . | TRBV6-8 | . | CASSYRRNNSPLHF | TGTGCCAGCAGTTACAGGAGAAATAATTCACCCCTCCACTTT
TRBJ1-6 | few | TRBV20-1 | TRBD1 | CSVTGGNNSPLHF | TGCAGCGTTACAGGGGGCAATAATTCACCCCTCCACTTT
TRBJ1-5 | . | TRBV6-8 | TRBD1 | CASRAGQGVFQPQHF | TGTGCCAGCAGAGCCGGGCAGGGGGTTTTCCAGCCCCAGCATTTT
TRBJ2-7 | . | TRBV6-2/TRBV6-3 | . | CASTSGTFSYEQYF | TGTGCCAGTACCTCCGGGACTTTCTCCTACGAGCAGTACTTC
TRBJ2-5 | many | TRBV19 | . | CASSILDDQETQYF | TGTGCCAGTAGTATACTAGACGACCAAGAGACCCAGTACTTC
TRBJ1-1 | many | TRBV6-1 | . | CASSESRGAFF | TGTGCCAGCAGTGAATCCAGGGGAGCTTTCTTT
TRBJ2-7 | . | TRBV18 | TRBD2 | CASSPGLAGESGGEQYF | TGTGCCAGCTCACCGGGACTAGCGGGAGAATCGGGTGGCGAGCAGTACTTC
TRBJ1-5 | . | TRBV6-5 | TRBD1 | CASGLDRGSNQPQHF | TGTGCCAGCGGTTTGGACAGGGGAAGCAATCAGCCCCAGCATTTT
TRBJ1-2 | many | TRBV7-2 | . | CASSLQRNYGYTF | TGTGCCAGCAGCTTACAGCGCAACTATGGCTACACCTTC
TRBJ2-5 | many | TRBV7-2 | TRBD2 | CASSGTSGSGETQYF | TGTGCCAGCAGCGGTACTAGCGGGAGCGGAGAGACCCAGTACTTC
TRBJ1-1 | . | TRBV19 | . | CASSMRGTNTEAFF | TGTGCCAGTAGTATGAGGGGCACGAACACTGAAGCTTTCTTT
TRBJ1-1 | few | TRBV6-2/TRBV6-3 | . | CASRAQGRLTEAFF | TGTGCCAGCAGAGCACAGGGTCGGCTCACTGAAGCTTTCTTT
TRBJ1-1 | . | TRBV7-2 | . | CASSLGPLPRDLINTEAFF | TGTGCCAGCAGCTTAGGCCCCCTACCCAGGGACCTTATTAACACTGAAGCTTTCTTT
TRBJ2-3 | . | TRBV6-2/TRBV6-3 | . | CASTTGDTQYF | TGTGCCAGTACTACAGGGGATACGCAGTATTTT
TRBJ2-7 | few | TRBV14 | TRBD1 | CASSQLGQGSGEQYF | TGTGCCAGCAGCCAACTCGGACAGGGGTCGGGCGAGCAGTACTTC
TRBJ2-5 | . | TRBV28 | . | CASTTTGGSSLTQYF | TGTGCCAGCACCACAACTGGAGGCAGTTCCTTAACCCAGTACTTC
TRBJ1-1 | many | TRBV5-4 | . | CASSLDRVWDEAFF | TGTGCCAGCAGCTTGGATAGGGTCTGGGACGAAGCTTTCTTT
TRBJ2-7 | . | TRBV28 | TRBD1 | CGSSPGQMFGYEQYF | TGTGGCAGCAGCCCGGGACAGATGTTTGGCTACGAGCAGTACTTC
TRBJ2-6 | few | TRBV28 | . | CASRLAGGITGANVLTF | TGTGCCAGCAGATTAGCTGGGGGGATTACTGGGGCCAACGTCCTGACTTTC
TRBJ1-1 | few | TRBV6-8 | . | CASTTGGFEAFF | TGTGCCAGCACCACGGGGGGATTTGAAGCTTTCTTT
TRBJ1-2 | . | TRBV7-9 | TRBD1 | CASSLGGGQNLYGYTF | TGTGCCAGCAGCTTAGGAGGGGGACAGAACCTCTATGGCTACACCTTC
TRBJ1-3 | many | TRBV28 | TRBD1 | CASSLFGDSSGNTIYF | TGTGCCAGCAGTTTATTTGGGGACAGCTCTGGAAACACCATATATTTT
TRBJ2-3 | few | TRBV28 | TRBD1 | CASSLTLAGDRGPDTQYF | TGTGCCAGCAGTCTTACTCTAGCTGGGGACAGGGGGCCAGATACGCAGTATTTT
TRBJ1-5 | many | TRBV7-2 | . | CASSPGPGSRPQHF | TGTGCCAGCAGTCCAGGTCCGGGTTCGCGGCCCCAGCATTTT
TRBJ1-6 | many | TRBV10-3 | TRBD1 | CAISVGGGSESPLHF | TGTGCCATCAGTGTTGGAGGGGGCAGCGAATCACCCCTCCACTTT
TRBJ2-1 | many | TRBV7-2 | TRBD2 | CASSLAAGGPNEQFF | TGTGCCAGCAGCTTAGCAGCGGGAGGGCCCAATGAGCAGTTCTTC
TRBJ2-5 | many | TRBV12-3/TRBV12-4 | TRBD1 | CASSLTPRTGQETQYF | TGTGCCAGCAGTCTCACCCCACGGACAGGCCAAGAGACCCAGTACTTC
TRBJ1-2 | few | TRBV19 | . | CASRVTAYGYTF | TGTGCCAGTAGAGTGACGGCCTATGGCTACACCTTC
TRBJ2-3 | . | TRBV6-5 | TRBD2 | CASSRTSGIYTDTQYF | TGTGCCAGCAGTAGGACTAGCGGGATATACACAGATACGCAGTATTTT
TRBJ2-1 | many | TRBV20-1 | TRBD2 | CSASKVAGFGEQFF | TGCAGTGCTAGCAAGGTAGCGGGATTTGGGGAGCAGTTCTTC
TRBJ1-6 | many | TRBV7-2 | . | CASSLVRDASPLHF | TGTGCCAGCAGCTTAGTCAGGGACGCTTCACCCCTCCACTTT
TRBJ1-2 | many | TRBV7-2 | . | CASSPAPPGYTF | TGTGCCAGCAGCCCGGCCCCGCCGGGCTACACCTTC
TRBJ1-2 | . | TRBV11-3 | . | CASSLLASAFGYTF | TGTGCCAGCAGCTTACTAGCCTCCGCGTTTGGCTACACCTTC
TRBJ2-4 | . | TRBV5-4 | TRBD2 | CASSMTSRLNIQYF | TGTGCCAGCAGCATGACTAGCAGGTTAAACATTCAGTACTTC
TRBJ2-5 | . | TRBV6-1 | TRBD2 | CASSRDWTSGRYGKETQYF | TGTGCCAGCAGTAGGGACTGGACTAGCGGGAGGTATGGGAAAGAGACCCAGTACTTC
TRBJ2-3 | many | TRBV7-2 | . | CASSLQGRRVPDTQYF | TGTGCCAGCAGCTTACAGGGACGCAGGGTCCCCGATACGCAGTATTTT
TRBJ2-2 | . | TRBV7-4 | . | CASSLVTPSGTGELFF | TGTGCCAGCAGCTTGGTGACTCCGAGTGGCACCGGGGAGCTGTTTTTT
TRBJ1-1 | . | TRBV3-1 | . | CASSQSITEAFF | TGTGCCAGCAGCCAATCAATCACTGAAGCTTTCTTT
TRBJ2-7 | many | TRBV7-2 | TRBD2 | CASSRRAGEKNPYEQYF | TGTGCCAGCAGCCGTAGAGCGGGAGAAAAGAACCCCTACGAGCAGTACTTC
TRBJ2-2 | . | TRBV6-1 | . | CASRIPGMGELFF | TGTGCCAGCCGAATCCCCGGAATGGGGGAGCTGTTTTTT
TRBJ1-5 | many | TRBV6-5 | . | CASSYVGIGNQPQHF | TGTGCCAGCAGTTATGTAGGGATTGGGAATCAGCCCCAGCATTTT
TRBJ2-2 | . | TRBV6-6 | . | CASSPGTNTGELFF | TGTGCCAGCAGTCCGGGGACTAACACCGGGGAGCTGTTTTTT
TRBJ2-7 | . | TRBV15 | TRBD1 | CATSSPGQSYEQYF | TGTGCCACCAGCAGCCCGGGACAGTCCTACGAGCAGTACTTC
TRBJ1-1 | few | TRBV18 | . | CASSPRDGTEAFF | TGTGCCAGCTCACCAAGGGATGGCACTGAAGCTTTCTTT
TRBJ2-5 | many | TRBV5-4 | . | CASSLDGSLVETQYF | TGTGCCAGCAGCTTGGATGGCTCCCTGGTGGAGACCCAGTACTTC
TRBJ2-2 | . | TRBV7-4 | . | CASSPTVTGELFF | TGTGCCAGCAGCCCGACGGTAACCGGGGAGCTGTTTTTT
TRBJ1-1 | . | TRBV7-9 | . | CASSLNGNTEAFF | TGTGCCAGCAGCTTAAACGGAAACACTGAAGCTTTCTTT
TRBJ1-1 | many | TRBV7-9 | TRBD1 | CASSLGTGGLDTEAFF | TGTGCCAGCAGCTTGGGGACAGGGGGCTTGGACACTGAAGCTTTCTTT